This paragraph covers one TCR beta chain sequence. No antigen is known for it. Base qualities are not recorded, but no much larger clone differs from it by a single base. TCR CDR3 regions were amplified from genomic DNA by multiplex PCR using the deep immunoSEQ assay. Genomic DNA extracted from each cell subset was distributed evenly over all wells of several immunoSEQ 96-well plates, and each plate served as one replicate. For sorted subsets, roughly 200 ng of genomic DNA, equivalent to around 29,000 T cell genomes, went into each replicate PCR. The purified libraries were quantified using a Qubit 3.0 fluorometer, sized with a Bioanalyzer 2100, and then quantified again using the KAPA Library Quantification kit. Each immunoSEQ 96-well plate was sequenced on its own single-read 150-cycle Illumina NextSeq 550 flow cell. The published analysis was carried out like this. Because the immunoSEQ output included only junctional sequences and no quality scores, the filtering could not be the same as the filtering used for full-length reads. To assign V/J genes and CDR3, sequences were annotated using PyIR, a Python wrapper for IgBLAST v1.9, with IMGT germline references. Reads were filtered out if the reads had weak V/J assignments (E-value above 1e-6), no CDR3, stop codons, out-of-frame junctions, or ambiguous translated residues. V3J clonotypes were defined by identical inferred V gene, J gene, and CDR3 amino acid sequence. Percentage overlap between repertoires was calculated by dividing the number of shared unique clonotypes by the size of the smaller repertoire. Richness of each repertoire was evaluated using RTK rarefaction, the Chao1 estimator, and Recon v2.1 estimates of unobserved clonotypes. Generation probabilities for all TCRbeta clonotypes obtained by the gDNA method from a handful of donors were computed using OLGA. In its TCRdb copy, this immuneACCESS table keeps in-frame sequences only and misses some clones. Where compared with another copy, unresolved V genes explain less than half of these, and the others have no known cause. Clone size and the V and J calls come from that table; the DNA yielded D and trimming. Present in this sample are nearly 600,000 clones, around 95% of which were seen just once. Together, the top ten hold 0.09% to 0.13% of the sample.

The sample is drawn from a study of shared clonotypes between healthy human individuals (TCRdb year 2020). With regard to the full study: The cohort comprised a couple of women and a few men aged 18 to 49 years. Libraries were prepared and TCR repertoires were sequenced by different laboratories using diverse techniques, in order to increase sequencing depth and limit assay-specific biases. Per donor, leukapheresis produced somewhere between about 0.94 and 9.5 billion PBMCs. To estimate repertoire size and how much clonotype sharing occurs between individuals, the study deeply sequenced the blood TCR repertoires of roughly 5 healthy adults. For each donor, CD4 naive and CD4 memory were each run on three plates, CD8 naive on two plates, and CD8 memory on one plate. General conclusions and limits of the study: Naive subsets generally had larger estimated clonotype richness than memory subsets. Rarefaction of sorted-subset datasets indicated incomplete sequencing despite the large sequencing depth. The genetic and exposure-history diversity represented was limited by the small number of donors. Across four donors, 4.5% to 6.5% of naive CD4, roughly 3.8% of naive CD8, under 2.5% of memory CD4, and under 0.45% of memory CD8 clonotypes were shared. Higher generation probabilities were observed for clonotypes shared by all four sorted-subset donors than for non-shared clonotypes. Sampling was restricted to blood, and TCR repertoires in tissues likely differ from the TCR repertoires found in blood. Pairwise subsampling indicated that sequencing depth was expected to affect the degree of clonotype sharing among donors.

Inclusive of the bounding cysteine and phenylalanine, the CDR3 is 20 residues long. The read is trimmed to its CDR3 DNA, 60 bases read in frame from base 1. Reading the germline V gene gives CDR1 MDHEN and CDR2 SYDVKM. Trimming takes 5 bases off V and 4 bases off J; junction bases not matched to a gene: 20. CD8 naive samples consisted of CD45RO-negative cells that were positively selected for CCR7, yielding a CD45RA+CCR7+ population without TemRA cells. The donors were healthy, HIV-negative adults with no recently reported acute infections or vaccinations. All donors were Caucasian adults living in Nashville, Tennessee, USA. Blood was collected by leukapheresis, and PBMCs were isolated by Ficoll-Histopaque density gradient centrifugation and then cryopreserved in liquid nitrogen vapor phase. Analytical flow cytometry was used to check the purity and quantity of every magnetically sorted T cell population. Each sorted fraction had its genomic DNA isolated and then quantified by UV absorbance on a Nanodrop 2000c.

This receptor was taken from a woman aged 25 to 39 in good health. Input material: naive CD8+ T cells sorted from blood. According to the study, the label for this sample's cell subset or site signals: CD45RA+CCR7+. The sequence links TRBV28 to TRBJ2-3; 11 bases in between match TRBD2. The DNA sequence is given as TGTGCCAGCAGTCCGTTGGACAGGCGGACTAGCGGGCCCTTACCAGATACGCAGTATTTT. The translation is CASSPLDRRTSGPLPDTQYF. Beyond the CDR3, the reference TRBV28 and TRBJ2-3 genes provide the residues; the full variable domain reads: DVKVTQSSRYLVKRTGEKVFLECVQDMDHENMFWYRQDPGLGLRLIYFSYDVKMKEKGDIPEGYSVSREKKERFSLILESASTNQTSMYLCASSPLDRRTSGPLPDTQYFGPGTRLTVL.